This section outlines one TCR beta chain sequence together with its context. It lacks a known antigen. The record has no base qualities; no much larger clone is one base away. This sample was included in a study of PD-1 blockade in mismatch repair-deficient tumors (dated by TCRdb to the late 2010s). Turning to the overall study: The trial enrolled fewer than 90 consecutive patients with approximately twelve mismatch repair-deficient cancer types between September 2013 and 2016, all previously treated and progressing. Deep sequencing of TCR CDR3 regions was used to track tumor-associated T cell clones in peripheral blood of patients responding to PD-1 blockade. Summary of the overall study and its limitations: Clones residing in the tumor, which were often undetectable in blood before treatment, expanded quickly after pembrolizumab and then contracted, generally before radiologic responses.

Receptor libraries were prepared by the immunoSEQ multiplex PCR assay. TCRdb obtained this table from immuneACCESS and retained in-frame rearrangements with V and J assigned. These tables miss some clones; where compared with another copy, unresolved V genes account for less than half of the shortfall, and the remainder is unexplained. A total of under 50,000 clones appear in this sample, 70% to 80% of them only once. The ten largest clonotypes hold 22% of the sample. The CDR3 runs 13 residues from the cysteine to the phenylalanine. Just CDR3 DNA is preserved here, 39 bases in frame from base 1. The germline V and J ends show losses of 6 bases and 15 bases respectively, and no gene match explains 12 bases of the junction. Reading the germline V gene (reference sequence) gives CDR1 MNHEY and CDR2 SMNVEV. Mismatch repair deficiency was established in every enrolled patient by polymerase chain reaction or immunohistochemistry. Three patients who responded to pembrolizumab therapy underwent TCR sequencing. The phase II trial prospectively evaluated PD-1 blockade with pembrolizumab in advanced mismatch repair-deficient cancers, independent of tissue of origin. Serial peripheral blood T cell samples were collected before and at multiple times after starting PD-1 blockade. The timing of each blood sample was reported as weeks after the first dose of pembrolizumab.

The sequence links TRBV27 to TRBJ2-1, with 9 bases in between that match TRBD2. The sequences come from peripheral blood, collected 4 weeks after starting pembrolizumab. The sequence was collected from an adult with mismatch repair-deficient cancer. Read as DNA, the sequence is TGTGCCAGCAGACCACGATCTCTAGCGGGAATGTTCTTC. Its protein product is CASRPRSLAGMFF.